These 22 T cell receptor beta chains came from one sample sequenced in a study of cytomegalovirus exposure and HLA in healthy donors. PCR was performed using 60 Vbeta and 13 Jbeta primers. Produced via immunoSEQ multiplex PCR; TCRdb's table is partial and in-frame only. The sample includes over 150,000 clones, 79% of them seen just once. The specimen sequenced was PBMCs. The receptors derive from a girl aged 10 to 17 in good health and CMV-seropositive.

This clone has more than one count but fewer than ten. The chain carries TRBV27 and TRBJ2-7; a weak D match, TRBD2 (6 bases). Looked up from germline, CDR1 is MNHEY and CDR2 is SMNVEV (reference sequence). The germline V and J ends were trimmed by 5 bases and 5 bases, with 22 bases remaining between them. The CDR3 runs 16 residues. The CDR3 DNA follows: TGTGCCAGCAGTCCCCGATGGAGGGTACACCGGGACGAGCAGTACTTC. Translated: CASSPRWRVHRDEQYF.

The CDR3 region has the DNA TGTGCCAGCAAGCCGGGAAGTAGACACGGGGAGCTGTTTTTT. This encodes CASKPGSRHGELFF. V is TRBV21-1 and J is TRBJ2-2; TRBD2 is the table's D call, not checked against the DNA. TRBV21-1 counts as a pseudogene. The CDR3 totals 14 residues.

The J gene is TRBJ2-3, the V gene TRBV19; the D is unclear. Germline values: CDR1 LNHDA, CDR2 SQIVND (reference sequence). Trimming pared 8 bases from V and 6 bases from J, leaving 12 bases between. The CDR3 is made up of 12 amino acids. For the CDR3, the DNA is TGTGCCAGTGCGTCGGGTGTGGATACGCAGTATTTT. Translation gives CASASGVDTQYF. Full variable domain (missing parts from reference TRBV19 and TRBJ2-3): DGGITQSPKYLFRKEGQNVTLSCEQNLNHDAMYWYRQDPGQGLRLIYYSQIVNDFQKGDIAEGYSVSREKKESFPLTVTSAQKNPTAFYLCASASGVDTQYFGPGTRLTVL.

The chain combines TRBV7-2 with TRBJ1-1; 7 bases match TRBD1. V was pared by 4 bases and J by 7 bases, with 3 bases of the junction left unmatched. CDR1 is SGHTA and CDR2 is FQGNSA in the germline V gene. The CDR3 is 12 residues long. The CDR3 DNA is TGTGCCAGCAGCTCGAGACAGGGTGAAGCTTTCTTT. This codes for CASSSRQGEAFF.

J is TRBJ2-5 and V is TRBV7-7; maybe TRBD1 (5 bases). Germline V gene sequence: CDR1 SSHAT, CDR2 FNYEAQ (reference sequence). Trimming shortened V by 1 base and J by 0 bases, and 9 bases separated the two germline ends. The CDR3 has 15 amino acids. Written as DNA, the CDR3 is TGTGCCAGCAGCTTAGAGCAGGGCTACCAAGAGACCCAGTACTTC. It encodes CASSLEQGYQETQYF.

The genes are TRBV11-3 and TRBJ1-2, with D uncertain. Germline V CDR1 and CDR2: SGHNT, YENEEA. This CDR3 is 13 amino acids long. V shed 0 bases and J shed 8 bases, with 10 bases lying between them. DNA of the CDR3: TGTGCCAGCAGCTTAGACACAGTGACCGGCTACACCTTC. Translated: CASSLDTVTGYTF. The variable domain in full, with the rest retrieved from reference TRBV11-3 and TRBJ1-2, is EAGVVQSPRYKIIEKKQPVAFWCNPISGHNTLYWYLQNLGQGPELLIRYENEEAVDDSQLPKDRFSAERLKGVDSTLKIQPAELGDSAVYLCASSLDTVTGYTFGSGTRLTVV.

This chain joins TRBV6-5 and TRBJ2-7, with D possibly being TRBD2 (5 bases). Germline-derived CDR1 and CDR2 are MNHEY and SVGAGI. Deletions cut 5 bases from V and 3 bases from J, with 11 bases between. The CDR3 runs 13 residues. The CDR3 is CASSHEGNYEQYF. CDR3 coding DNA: TGTGCCAGCAGTCACGAGGGAAACTACGAGCAGTACTTC.

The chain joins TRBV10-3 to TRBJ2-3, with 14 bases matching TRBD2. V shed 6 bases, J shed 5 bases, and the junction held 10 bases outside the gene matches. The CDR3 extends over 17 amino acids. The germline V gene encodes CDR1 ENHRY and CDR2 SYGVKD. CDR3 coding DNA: TGTGCCATCAGCCTTCTAGGACTAGCGGGGGGTGGAGATACGCAGTATTTT. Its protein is CAISLLGLAGGGDTQYF.

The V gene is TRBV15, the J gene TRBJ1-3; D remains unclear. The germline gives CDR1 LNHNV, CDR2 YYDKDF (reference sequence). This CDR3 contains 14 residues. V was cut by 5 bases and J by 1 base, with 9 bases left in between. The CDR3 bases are TGTGCCACCAGCCCCTACCGGTCTGGAAACACCATATATTTT. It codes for CATSPYRSGNTIYF.

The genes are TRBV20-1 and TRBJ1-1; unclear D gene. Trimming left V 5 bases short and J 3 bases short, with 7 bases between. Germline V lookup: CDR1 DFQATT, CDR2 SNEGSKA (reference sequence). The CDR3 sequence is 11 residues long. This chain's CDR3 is CSAAIYTEAFF. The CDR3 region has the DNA TGCAGTGCTGCTATATACACTGAAGCTTTCTTT.

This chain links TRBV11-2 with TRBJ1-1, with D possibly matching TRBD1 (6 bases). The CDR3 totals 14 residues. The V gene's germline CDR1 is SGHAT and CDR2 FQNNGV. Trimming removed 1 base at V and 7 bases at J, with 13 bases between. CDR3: CASSLAPGVIEAFF. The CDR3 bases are TGTGCCAGCAGCTTAGCGCCAGGGGTCATTGAAGCTTTCTTT.

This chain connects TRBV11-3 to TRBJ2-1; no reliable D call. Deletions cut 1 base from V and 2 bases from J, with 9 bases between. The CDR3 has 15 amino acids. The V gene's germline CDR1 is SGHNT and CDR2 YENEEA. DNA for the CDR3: TGTGCCAGCAGCTTAGTTTTCAGTACCTACAATGAGCAGTTCTTC. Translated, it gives CASSLVFSTYNEQFF.

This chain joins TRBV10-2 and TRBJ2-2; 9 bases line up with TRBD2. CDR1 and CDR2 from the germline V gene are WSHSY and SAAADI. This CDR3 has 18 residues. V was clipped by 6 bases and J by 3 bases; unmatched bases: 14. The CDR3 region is CASRVGGRGGPYTGELFF. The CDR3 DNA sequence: TGCGCCAGCAGAGTAGGGGGGCGGGGGGGCCCCTACACCGGGGAGCTGTTTTTT.

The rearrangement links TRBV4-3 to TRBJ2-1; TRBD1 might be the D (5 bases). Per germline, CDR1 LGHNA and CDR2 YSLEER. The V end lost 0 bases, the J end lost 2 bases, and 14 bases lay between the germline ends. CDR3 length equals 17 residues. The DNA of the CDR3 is TGCGCCAGCAGCCAAGATACTTCAGCAGGGCCCTACAATGAGCAGTTCTTC. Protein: CASSQDTSAGPYNEQFF.

The CDR3 nucleotides read TGTGCCAGTAGGGGACAGGGCGCCCACGAGCAGTACTTC. Its protein is CASRGQGAHEQYF. This rearrangement joins TRBV19 to TRBJ2-7; 9 positions match TRBD1. Unmatched junction bases numbered 5, after V lost 6 bases and J lost 5 bases. Per germline, CDR1 LNHDA and CDR2 SQIVND (reference sequence). This CDR3 spans 13 amino acids.

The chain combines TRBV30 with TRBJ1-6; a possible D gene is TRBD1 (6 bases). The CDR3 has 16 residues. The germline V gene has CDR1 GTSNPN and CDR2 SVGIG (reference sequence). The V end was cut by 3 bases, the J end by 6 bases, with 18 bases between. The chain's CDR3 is CAWRATLTGSNSPLHF. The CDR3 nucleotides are TGTGCCTGGAGGGCTACGTTGACAGGCTCTAATTCACCCCTCCACTTT.

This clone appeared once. The CDR3 DNA sequence: TGTGCCAGCAGTTCCCGGGACAGCTCCTACAATGAGCAGTTCTTC. Amino acids: CASSSRDSSYNEQFF. The rearrangement links TRBV6-1 to TRBJ2-1, with TRBD1 matching over 7 bases. In germline, CDR1 is MNHNS, CDR2 SASEGT. V was pared by 5 bases and J by 0 bases, with 4 bases of the junction left unmatched. The length of the CDR3 is 15 residues.

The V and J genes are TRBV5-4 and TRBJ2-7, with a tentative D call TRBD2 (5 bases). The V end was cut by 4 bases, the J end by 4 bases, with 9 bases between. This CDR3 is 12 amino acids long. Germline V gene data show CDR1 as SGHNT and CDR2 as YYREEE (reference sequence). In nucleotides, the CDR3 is TGTGCCAGCAGCCTTCCGGGGTACGAGCAGTACTTC. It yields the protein CASSLPGYEQYF. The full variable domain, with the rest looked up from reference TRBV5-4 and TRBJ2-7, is ETGVTQSPTHLIKTRGQQVTLRCSSQSGHNTVSWYQQALGQGPQFIFQYYREEENGRGNFPPRFSGLQFPNYSSELNVNALELDDSALYLCASSLPGYEQYFGPGTRLTVT.

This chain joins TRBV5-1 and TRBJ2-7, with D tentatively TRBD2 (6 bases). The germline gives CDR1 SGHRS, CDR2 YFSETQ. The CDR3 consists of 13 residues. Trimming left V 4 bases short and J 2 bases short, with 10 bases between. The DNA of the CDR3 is TGCGCCAGCAGCCCCCCGGGGGCCTACGAGCAGTACTTC. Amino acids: CASSPPGAYEQYF.

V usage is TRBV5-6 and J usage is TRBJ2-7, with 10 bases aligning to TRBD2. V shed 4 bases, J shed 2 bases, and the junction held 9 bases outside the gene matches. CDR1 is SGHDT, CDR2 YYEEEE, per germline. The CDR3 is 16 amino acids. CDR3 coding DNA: TGTGCCAGCAGCACCAGCGGGGGGGTTGTCCCCTACGAGCAGTACTTC. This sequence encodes CASSTSGGVVPYEQYF. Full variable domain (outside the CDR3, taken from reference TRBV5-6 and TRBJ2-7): DAGVTQSPTHLIKTRGQQVTLRCSPKSGHDTVSWYQQALGQGPQFIFQYYEEEERQRGNFPDRFSGHQFPNYSSELNVNALLLGDSALYLCASSTSGGVVPYEQYFGPGTRLTVT.

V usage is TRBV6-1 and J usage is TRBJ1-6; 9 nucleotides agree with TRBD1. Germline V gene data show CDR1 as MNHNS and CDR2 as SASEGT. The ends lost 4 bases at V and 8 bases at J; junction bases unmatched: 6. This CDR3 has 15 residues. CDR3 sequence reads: CASSARQGGDSPLHF. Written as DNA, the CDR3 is TGTGCCAGCAGTGCCCGACAGGGGGGGGATTCACCCCTCCACTTT.

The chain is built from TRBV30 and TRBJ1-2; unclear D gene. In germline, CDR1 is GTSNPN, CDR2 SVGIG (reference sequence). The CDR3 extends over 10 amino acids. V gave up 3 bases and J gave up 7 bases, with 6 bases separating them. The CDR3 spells CAWRSGGYTF. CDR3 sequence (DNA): TGTGCCTGGAGGTCGGGTGGCTACACCTTC.